This T cell receptor (beta chain) stems from a study of blood T cell repertoires in COVID-19. Looking at the study overall: Both acute and convalescent COVID-19 samples were obtained from the United States, Italy and Spain.

Germline V gene lookup returns CDR1 LNHDA and CDR2 SQIVND (reference sequence). CDR3 length: 15 amino acids. Trimming cost V 2 bases and J 2 bases, with 10 bases left between them. In the authors' workflow: Estimation of nucleated cell counts relied on the amplification of reference gene primers. Method: immunoSEQ multiplex PCR; TCRdb's copy keeps in-frame clones and lacks some. V and J calls and clone size come straight from that table; D and trimming were deduced from the DNA. This table has more than 110,000 clones, 82% appearing once. The receptor comes from a woman aged 80 or older with acute or convalescent COVID-19. This sequence joins TRBV19 and TRBJ1-5, with unresolved D. Sequences were obtained from peripheral blood. CDR3 sequence reads: CASSITPRGNQPQHF. The CDR3 DNA sequence: TGTGCCAGTAGTATAACTCCGAGGGGCAATCAGCCCCAGCATTTT.